One sample yielded the 5 T cell receptor beta chains listed below, sequenced in a study of vaccination effects on CD4 cells after COVID-19. These receptors' targets are unknown. The assay was immunoSEQ multiplex PCR, and TCRdb's table has in-frame clones only and misses some. The table shows about 60,000 clones, with 80% to 90% occurring only once. ViraFEST expansion of antigen-specific CD4+ T cells with viral peptide pools preceded sequencing. CD4+ T cell isolation took place after 10 days of culture. The source material was CD4+ T cells from PBMCs cultured with HCoV-229E spike peptides, sampled before COVID-19 vaccination. These receptors originate from a human donor who received a COVID-19 vaccine.

The CDR3 here is CASSESVVGSPLHF. CDR3 in DNA: TGCGCCAGCAGTGAGTCAGTGGTTGGTTCACCCCTCCACTTT. The rearrangement joins TRBV10-2 to TRBJ1-6, with unresolved D. This CDR3 has 14 amino acids. Germline V CDR1 and CDR2: WSHSY, SAAADI. The V end was cut by 0 bases, the J end by 9 bases, with 9 bases between.

V and J are TRBV7-8 and TRBJ1-3; D might be TRBD1 (5 bases). The ends were cut back, 7 bases at V and 2 bases at J, with 12 bases in the middle. The CDR3 extends over 14 amino acids. Germline-derived CDR1 and CDR2 are SGHVS and FQNEAQ. The CDR3 DNA follows: TGTGCCAGCAAGAACTCAGGGACTGGAAACACCATATATTTT. It specifies CASKNSGTGNTIYF.

This clone was found a few times. The chain carries TRBV7-9 and TRBJ2-5; no reliable D call. CDR1 SEHNR and CDR2 FQNEAQ come from the germline V gene (reference sequence). V gave up 2 bases and J gave up 5 bases, with 3 bases separating them. The CDR3 extends over 11 amino acids. CDR3 in DNA: TGTGCCAGCAGCTTATACGAGACCCAGTACTTC. It is translated as CASSLYETQYF.

The rearrangement uses TRBV7-2 and TRBJ1-1; D is possibly TRBD1 (5 bases). The CDR3 length is 14 residues. The ends were cut back, 2 bases at V and 1 base at J, with 8 bases in the middle. Germline lookup yields CDR1 SGHTA and CDR2 FQGNSA. The CDR3 DNA reads TGTGCCAGCAGCTTACTCGGACAGAACACTGAAGCTTTCTTT. The encoded protein is CASSLLGQNTEAFF.

The chain carries TRBV4-1 and TRBJ1-4, with TRBD1 identical over 11 bases. The V gene's germline CDR1 is MGHRA and CDR2 YSYEKL. After removal of 1 base from V and 8 bases from J, the junction contained 6 bases not matched to a gene. The CDR3 covers 16 residues. CDR3 sequence: CASSQGRTGGEEKLFF. Here the CDR3 DNA reads TGCGCCAGCAGCCAAGGCCGGACAGGGGGCGAGGAAAAACTGTTTTTT.